This passage covers 4 T cell receptor beta chains from one sample sequenced in a study of beta chain features in type 1 diabetes. What was sequenced were expressed TCRB transcripts, since all of the isolated RNA had been reverse transcribed. Libraries were prepared by immunoSEQ multiplex PCR; TCRdb keeps only in-frame clonotypes and omits some of them. Of over 650,000 clones detected, over 12% appear once; the ten largest clones hold around 0.04%. Findings and limits, study-wide: Across all four CD4+ subsets, people with type 1 diabetes showed modestly shorter TCRB CDR3s.

The antigens these receptors bind are not known. The material sequenced was naive CD4+ T cells from blood. The receptors were sampled from a man aged 18 to 29 with type 1 diabetes.

The chain carries TRBV9 and TRBJ2-7, with D possibly TRBD1 on 6 matching bases. Germline CDR1 SGDLS, CDR2 YYNGEE. The V gene lost 5 bases and the J gene lost 6 bases, with 18 bases spanning the gap. There are 14 residues in the CDR3. The chain's CDR3 is CASSGRQAMAEQYF. In DNA form, the CDR3 reads TGTGCCAGCAGTGGAAGACAGGCGATGGCCGAGCAGTACTTC. The full variable domain, its missing parts supplied by reference TRBV9 and TRBJ2-7, is DSGVTQTPKHLITATGQRVTLRCSPRSGDLSVYWYQQSLDQGLQFLIQYYNGEERAKGNILERFSAQQFPDLHSELNLSSLELGDSALYFCASSGRQAMAEQYFGPGTRLTVT.

Turning to this clone: The sample carries other DNA sequences with the same CDR3. The J gene is TRBJ1-2, the V gene TRBV18; D is unresolved. The CDR3 has 13 amino acids. V was clipped by 2 bases and J by 2 bases, with 6 bases between them. Germline values: CDR1 KGHSH, CDR2 LQKENI. This chain's CDR3 is CASSPEGNYGYTF. The CDR3 DNA reads TGTGCCAGCTCACCAGAGGGAAACTATGGCTACACCTTC.

This clone was detected a few times. The CDR3 sequence is CASSGDTSYEQYF. For the CDR3, the DNA is TGCGCCAGCAGCGGAGACACCTCCTACGAGCAGTACTTC. V usage is TRBV5-1 and J usage is TRBJ2-7; no definite D call. CDR3 length: 13 amino acids. CDR1 SGHRS and CDR2 YFSETQ come from the germline V gene. Trimming took 4 bases from V and 0 from J, leaving 8 bases between them. Full variable domain (outside the CDR3, taken from reference TRBV5-1 and TRBJ2-7): KAGVTQTPRYLIKTRGQQVTLSCSPISGHRSVSWYQQTPGQGLQFLFEYFSETQRNKGNFPGRFSGRQFSNSRSEMNVSTLELGDSALYLCASSGDTSYEQYFGPGTRLTVT.

The chain carries TRBV5-6 and TRBJ2-7; 8 nucleotides match TRBD2. Unmatched junction bases numbered 6, after V lost 4 bases and J lost 3 bases. Germline loops: CDR1 SGHDT, CDR2 YYEEEE. The CDR3 is 14 residues long. The CDR3 reads CASSRREGRYEQYF. The CDR3 nucleotides are TGTGCCAGCAGCAGACGGGAGGGCCGCTACGAGCAGTACTTC.